This T cell receptor (beta chain) appears in the sequencing data of a study of shared clonotypes between healthy human individuals. Study summary: Serving as donors were two women and three men, whose ages spanned 18 to 49.

Study-level points and caveats: Large depth notwithstanding, sorted-subset sequencing proved incomplete by rarefaction. The represented genetic and exposure-history diversity was limited by the small number of donors.

Assay execution took place at the deep level. The table came from immunoSEQ multiplex PCR; TCRdb's copy has only in-frame clones and leaves some out. This table has more than 1,200,000 clones, roughly 98.5% appearing once. Points on this clone: Its antigen is still unknown.

The receptor was derived from a young man in good health. Sequencing used naive CD4+ T cells sorted from blood. This sample's subset: CD45RA+ positively selected.

The CDR3 bases are TGCGCCAGCAGCCAAGATAGAGTCCCCGGGGAGCTGTTTTTT. Translating it yields CASSQDRVPGELFF. This sequence joins TRBV4-1 and TRBJ2-2; D gene uncertain. Deletions cut 0 bases from V and 6 bases from J, with 8 bases between. The CDR3 covers 14 residues. Germline lookup yields CDR1 MGHRA and CDR2 YSYEKL.